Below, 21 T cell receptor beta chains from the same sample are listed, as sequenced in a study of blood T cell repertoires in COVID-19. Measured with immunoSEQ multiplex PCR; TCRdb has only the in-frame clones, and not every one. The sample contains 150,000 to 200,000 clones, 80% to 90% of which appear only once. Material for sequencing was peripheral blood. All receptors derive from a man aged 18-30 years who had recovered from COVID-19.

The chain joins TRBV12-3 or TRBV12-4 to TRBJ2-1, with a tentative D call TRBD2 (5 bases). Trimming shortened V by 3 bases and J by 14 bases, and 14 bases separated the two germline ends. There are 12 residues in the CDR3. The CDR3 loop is CASSLKGPREFF. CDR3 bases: TGTGCCAGCAGTTTGAAGGGCCCGAGGGAGTTCTTC.

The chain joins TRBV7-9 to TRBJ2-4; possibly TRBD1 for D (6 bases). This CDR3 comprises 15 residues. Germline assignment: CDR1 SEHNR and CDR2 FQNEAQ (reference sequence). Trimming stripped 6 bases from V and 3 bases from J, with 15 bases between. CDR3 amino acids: CASRSTGLGKNIQYF. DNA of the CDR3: TGTGCCAGCAGGTCGACAGGTCTCGGCAAAAACATTCAGTACTTC.

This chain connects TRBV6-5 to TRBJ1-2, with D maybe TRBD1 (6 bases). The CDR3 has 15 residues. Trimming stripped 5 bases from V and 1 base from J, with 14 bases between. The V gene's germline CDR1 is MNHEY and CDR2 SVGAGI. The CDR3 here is CASSPDRSFNYGYTF. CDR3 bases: TGTGCCAGCAGTCCGGACAGATCCTTTAACTATGGCTACACCTTC.

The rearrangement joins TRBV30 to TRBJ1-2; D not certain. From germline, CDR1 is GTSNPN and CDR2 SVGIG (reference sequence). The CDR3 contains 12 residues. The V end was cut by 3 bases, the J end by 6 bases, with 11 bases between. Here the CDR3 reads CAWRAPGDGYTF. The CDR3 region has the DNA TGTGCCTGGAGAGCCCCCGGGGATGGCTACACCTTC.

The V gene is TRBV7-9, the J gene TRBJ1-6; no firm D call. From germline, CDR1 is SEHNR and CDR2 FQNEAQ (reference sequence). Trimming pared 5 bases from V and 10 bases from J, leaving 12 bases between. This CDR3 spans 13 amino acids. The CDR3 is CASSVGGDSPLHF. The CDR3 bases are TGTGCCAGCAGCGTAGGAGGAGACTCACCCCTCCACTTT.

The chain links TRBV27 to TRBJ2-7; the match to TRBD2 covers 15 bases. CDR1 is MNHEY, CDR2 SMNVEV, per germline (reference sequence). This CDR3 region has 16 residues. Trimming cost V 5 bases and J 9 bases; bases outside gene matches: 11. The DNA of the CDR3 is TGTGCCAGCAGTACCTGGACTAGCGGGAGGGCTGGGGTGCAGTACTTC. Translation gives CASSTWTSGRAGVQYF.

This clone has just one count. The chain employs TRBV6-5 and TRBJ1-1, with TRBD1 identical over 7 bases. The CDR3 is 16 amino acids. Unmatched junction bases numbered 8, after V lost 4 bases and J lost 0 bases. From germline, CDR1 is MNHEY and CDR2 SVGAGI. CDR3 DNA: TGTGCCAGCAGTTCCGCGACAGGGAGGCTGAACACTGAAGCTTTCTTT. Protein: CASSSATGRLNTEAFF.

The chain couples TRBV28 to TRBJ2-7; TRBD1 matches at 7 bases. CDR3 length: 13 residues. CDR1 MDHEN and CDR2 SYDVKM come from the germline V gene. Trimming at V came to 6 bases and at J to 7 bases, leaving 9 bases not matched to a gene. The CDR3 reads CASRRGRAREQYF. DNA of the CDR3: TGTGCCAGCAGGAGGGGGCGAGCGAGGGAGCAGTACTTC.

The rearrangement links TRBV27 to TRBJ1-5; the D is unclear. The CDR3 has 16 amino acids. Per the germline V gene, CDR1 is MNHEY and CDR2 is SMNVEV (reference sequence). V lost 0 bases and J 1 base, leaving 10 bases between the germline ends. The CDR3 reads CASSLSSGESNQPQHF. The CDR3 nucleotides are TGTGCCAGCAGTTTATCGAGCGGGGAAAGCAATCAGCCCCAGCATTTT.

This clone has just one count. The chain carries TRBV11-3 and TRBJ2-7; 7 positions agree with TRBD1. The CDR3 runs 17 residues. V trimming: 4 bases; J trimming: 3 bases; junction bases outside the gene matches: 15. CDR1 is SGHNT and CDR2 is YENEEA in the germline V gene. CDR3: CASSYIRSRGTDYEQYF. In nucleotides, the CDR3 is TGTGCCAGCAGCTACATACGGTCGAGGGGGACAGACTACGAGCAGTACTTC.

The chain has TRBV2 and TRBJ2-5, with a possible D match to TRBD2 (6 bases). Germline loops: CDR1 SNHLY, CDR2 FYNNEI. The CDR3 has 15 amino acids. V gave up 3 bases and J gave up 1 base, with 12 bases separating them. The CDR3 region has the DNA TGTGCCAGCAGTGAGGGCGGGGTTACCCAAGAGACCCAGTACTTC. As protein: CASSEGGVTQETQYF.

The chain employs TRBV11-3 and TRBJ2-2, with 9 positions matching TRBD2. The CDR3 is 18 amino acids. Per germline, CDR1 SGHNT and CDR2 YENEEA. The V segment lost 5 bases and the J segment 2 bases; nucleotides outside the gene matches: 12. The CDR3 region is CASSRLRGSGSNTGELFF. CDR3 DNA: TGTGCCAGCAGCCGCCTTAGGGGTAGCGGGAGTAACACCGGGGAGCTGTTTTTT.

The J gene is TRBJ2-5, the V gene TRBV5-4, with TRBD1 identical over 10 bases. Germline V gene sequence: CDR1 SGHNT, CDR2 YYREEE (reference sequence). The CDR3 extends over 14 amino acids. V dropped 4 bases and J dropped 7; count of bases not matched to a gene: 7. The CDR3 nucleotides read TGTGCCAGCAGCCCGGGACAGGGGAAGGGGACCCAGTACTTC. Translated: CASSPGQGKGTQYF.

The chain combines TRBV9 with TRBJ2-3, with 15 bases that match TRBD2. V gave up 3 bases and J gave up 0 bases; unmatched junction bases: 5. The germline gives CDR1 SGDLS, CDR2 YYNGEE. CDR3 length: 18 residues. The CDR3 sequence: CASSAGTSGRPSTDTQYF. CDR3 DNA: TGTGCCAGCAGCGCCGGGACTAGCGGGAGGCCTAGCACAGATACGCAGTATTTT.

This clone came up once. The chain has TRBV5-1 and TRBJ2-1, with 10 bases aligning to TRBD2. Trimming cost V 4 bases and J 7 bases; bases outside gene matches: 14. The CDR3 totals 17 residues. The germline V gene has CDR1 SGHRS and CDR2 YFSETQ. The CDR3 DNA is TGCGCCAGCAGCATGACCCTTCGAGCGGGAGGGCCGAATGAGCAGTTCTTC. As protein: CASSMTLRAGGPNEQFF. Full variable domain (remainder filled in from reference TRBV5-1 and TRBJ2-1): KAGVTQTPRYLIKTRGQQVTLSCSPISGHRSVSWYQQTPGQGLQFLFEYFSETQRNKGNFPGRFSGRQFSNSRSEMNVSTLELGDSALYLCASSMTLRAGGPNEQFFGPGTRLTVL.

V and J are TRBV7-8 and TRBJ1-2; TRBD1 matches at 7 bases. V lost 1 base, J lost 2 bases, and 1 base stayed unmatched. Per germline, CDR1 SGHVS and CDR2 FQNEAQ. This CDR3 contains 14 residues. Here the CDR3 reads CASSLEGQNYGYTF. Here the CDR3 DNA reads TGTGCCAGCAGCTTAGAGGGACAGAACTATGGCTACACCTTC.

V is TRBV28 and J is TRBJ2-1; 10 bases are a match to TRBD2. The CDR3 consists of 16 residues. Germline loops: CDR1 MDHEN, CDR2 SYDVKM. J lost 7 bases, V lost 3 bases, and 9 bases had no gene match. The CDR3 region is CASSFSWTSGYNEQFF. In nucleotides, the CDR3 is TGTGCCAGCAGTTTTTCGTGGACTAGCGGATATAATGAGCAGTTCTTC. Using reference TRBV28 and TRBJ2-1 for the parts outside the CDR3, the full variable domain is DVKVTQSSRYLVKRTGEKVFLECVQDMDHENMFWYRQDPGLGLRLIYFSYDVKMKEKGDIPEGYSVSREKKERFSLILESASTNQTSMYLCASSFSWTSGYNEQFFGPGTRLTVL.

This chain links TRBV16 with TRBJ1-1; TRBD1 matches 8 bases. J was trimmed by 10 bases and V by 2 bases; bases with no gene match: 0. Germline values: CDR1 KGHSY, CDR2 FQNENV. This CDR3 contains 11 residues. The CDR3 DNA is TGTGCCAGCAGCCAAACAGGGGGAGCTTTCTTT. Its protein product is CASSQTGGAFF.

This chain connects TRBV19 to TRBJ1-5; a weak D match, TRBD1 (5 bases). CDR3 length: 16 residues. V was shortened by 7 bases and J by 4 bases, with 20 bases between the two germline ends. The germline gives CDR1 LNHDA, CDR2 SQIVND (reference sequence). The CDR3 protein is CASTASGGGRNQPQHF. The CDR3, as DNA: TGTGCCAGTACCGCCTCCGGTGGGGGGAGGAATCAGCCCCAGCATTTT.

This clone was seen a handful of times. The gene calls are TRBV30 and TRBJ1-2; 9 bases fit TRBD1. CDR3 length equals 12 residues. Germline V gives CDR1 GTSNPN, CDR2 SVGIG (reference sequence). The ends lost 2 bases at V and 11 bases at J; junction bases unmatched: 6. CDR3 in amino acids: CAWSKGQGRYTF. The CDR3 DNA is TGTGCCTGGAGTAAGGGACAGGGACGATACACCTTC.

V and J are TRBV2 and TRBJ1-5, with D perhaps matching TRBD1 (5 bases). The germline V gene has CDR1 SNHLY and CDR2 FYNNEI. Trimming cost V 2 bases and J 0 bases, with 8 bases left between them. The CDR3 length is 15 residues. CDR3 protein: CASSEWQGSNQPQHF. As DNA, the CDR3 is TGTGCCAGCAGTGAATGGCAGGGTAGCAATCAGCCCCAGCATTTT.